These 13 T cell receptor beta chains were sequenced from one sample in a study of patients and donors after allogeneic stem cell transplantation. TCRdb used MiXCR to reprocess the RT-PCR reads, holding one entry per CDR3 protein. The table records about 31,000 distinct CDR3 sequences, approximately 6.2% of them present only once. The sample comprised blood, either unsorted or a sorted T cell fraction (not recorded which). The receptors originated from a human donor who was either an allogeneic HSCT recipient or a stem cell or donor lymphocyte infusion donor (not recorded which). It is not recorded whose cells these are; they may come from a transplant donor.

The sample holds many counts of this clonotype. The CDR3 DNA reads as TGTGCCAGCAGTCCTTCGGACCGCAATCAGCCCCAGCATTTT. Translated, it gives CASSPSDRNQPQHF. This chain uses TRBV6-6 with TRBJ1-5; D is uncertain. Germline CDR1 and CDR2: MNHNY and SVGAGI (reference sequence). CDR3 length: 14 amino acids. V was cut by 5 bases and J by 2 bases, with 10 bases left in between.

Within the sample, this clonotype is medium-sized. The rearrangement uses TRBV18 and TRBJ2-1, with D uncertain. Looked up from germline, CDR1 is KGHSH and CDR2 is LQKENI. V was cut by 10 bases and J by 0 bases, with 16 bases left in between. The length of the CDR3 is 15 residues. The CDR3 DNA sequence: TGTGCCACCCATAGCCTACAAAGCTCCTACAATGAGCAGTTCTTC. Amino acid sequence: CATHSLQSSYNEQFF.

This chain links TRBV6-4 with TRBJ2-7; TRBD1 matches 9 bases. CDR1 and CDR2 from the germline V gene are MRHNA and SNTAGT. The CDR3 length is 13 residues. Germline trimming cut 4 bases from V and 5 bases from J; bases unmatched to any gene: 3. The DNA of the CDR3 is TGTGCCAGCAGTGCGCGACAGGGGGACGAGCAGTACTTC. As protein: CASSARQGDEQYF.

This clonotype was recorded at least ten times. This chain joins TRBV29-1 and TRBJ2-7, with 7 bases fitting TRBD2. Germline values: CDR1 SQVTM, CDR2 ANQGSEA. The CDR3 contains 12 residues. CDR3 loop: CSYVGGGYEQYF. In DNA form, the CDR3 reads TGCAGTTACGTGGGCGGGGGCTACGAGCAGTACTTC.

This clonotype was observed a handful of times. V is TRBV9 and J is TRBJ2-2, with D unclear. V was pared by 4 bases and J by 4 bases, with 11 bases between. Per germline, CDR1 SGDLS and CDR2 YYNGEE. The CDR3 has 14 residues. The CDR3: CASSPRAFTGELFF. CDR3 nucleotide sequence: TGTGCCAGCAGCCCCCGGGCCTTCACCGGGGAGCTGTTTTTT. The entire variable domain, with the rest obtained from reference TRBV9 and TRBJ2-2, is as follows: DSGVTQTPKHLITATGQRVTLRCSPRSGDLSVYWYQQSLDQGLQFLIQYYNGEERAKGNILERFSAQQFPDLHSELNLSSLELGDSALYFCASSPRAFTGELFFGEGSRLTVL.

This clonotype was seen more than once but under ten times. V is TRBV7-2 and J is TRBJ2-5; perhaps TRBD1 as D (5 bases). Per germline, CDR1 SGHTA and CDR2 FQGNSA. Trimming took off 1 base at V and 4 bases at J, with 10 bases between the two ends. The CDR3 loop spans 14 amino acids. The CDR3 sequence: CASSLVRGLETQYF. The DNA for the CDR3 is TGTGCCAGCAGCTTAGTTAGGGGCCTAGAGACCCAGTACTTC.

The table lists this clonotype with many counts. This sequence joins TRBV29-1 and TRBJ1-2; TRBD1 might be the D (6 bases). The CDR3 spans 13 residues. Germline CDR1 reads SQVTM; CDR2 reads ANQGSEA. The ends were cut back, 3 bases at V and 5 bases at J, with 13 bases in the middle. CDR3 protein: CSVETGHRYGYTF. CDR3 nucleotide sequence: TGCAGCGTTGAGACGGGACATAGATATGGCTACACCTTC.

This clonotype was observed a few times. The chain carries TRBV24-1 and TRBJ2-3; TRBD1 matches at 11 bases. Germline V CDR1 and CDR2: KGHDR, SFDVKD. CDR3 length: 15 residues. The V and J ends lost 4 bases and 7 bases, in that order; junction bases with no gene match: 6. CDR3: CATSDTDRGLNTQYF. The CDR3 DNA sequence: TGTGCCACCAGTGACACGGACAGGGGGCTGAATACGCAGTATTTT.

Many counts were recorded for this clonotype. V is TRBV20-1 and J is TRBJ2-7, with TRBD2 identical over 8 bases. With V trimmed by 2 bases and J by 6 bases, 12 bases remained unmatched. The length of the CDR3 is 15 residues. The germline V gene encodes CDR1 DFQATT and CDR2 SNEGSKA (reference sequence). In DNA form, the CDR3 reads TGCAGTGCTAGACTCGGGAGCGGGAGTTTCTCCGAGCAGTACTTC. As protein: CSARLGSGSFSEQYF.

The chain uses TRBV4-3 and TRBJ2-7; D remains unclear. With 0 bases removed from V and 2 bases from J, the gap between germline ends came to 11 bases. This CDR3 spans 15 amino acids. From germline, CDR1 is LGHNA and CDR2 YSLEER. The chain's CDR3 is CASSQDGNRPYEQYF. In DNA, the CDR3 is TGCGCCAGCAGCCAAGATGGAAATAGGCCCTACGAGCAGTACTTC.

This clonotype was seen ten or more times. The CDR3 sequence is CASSPGTGTHEQYF. DNA of the CDR3: TGTGCCAGCAGTCCCGGGACAGGGACCCACGAGCAGTACTTC. The chain links TRBV28 to TRBJ2-7; 9 positions agree with TRBD1. Germline V gene lookup returns CDR1 MDHEN and CDR2 SYDVKM. Unmatched junction bases numbered 7, after V lost 5 bases and J lost 5 bases. This CDR3 contains 14 residues.

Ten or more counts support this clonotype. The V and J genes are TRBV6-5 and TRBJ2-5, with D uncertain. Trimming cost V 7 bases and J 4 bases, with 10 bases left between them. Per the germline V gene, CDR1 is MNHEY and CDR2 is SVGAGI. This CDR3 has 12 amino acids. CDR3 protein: CASTSPGETQYF. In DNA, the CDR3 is TGTGCCAGCACTTCACCGGGAGAGACCCAGTACTTC.

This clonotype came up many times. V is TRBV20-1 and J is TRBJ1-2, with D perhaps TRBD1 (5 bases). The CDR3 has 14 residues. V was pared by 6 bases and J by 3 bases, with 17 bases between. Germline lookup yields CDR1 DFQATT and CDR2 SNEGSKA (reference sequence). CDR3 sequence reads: CSAQTALGDYGYTF. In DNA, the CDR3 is TGCAGTGCCCAAACGGCTTTAGGGGACTATGGCTACACCTTC.